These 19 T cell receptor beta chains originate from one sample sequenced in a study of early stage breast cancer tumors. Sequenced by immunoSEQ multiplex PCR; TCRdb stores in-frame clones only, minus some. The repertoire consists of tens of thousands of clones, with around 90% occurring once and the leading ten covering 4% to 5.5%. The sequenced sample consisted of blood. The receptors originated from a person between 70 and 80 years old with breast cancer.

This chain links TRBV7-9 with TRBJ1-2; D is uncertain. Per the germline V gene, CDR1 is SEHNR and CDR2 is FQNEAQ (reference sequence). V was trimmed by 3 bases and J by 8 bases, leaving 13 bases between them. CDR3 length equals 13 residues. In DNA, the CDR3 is TGTGCCAGCAGCTTTCGAGTGGTCGGGGGCTACACCTTC. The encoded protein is CASSFRVVGGYTF.

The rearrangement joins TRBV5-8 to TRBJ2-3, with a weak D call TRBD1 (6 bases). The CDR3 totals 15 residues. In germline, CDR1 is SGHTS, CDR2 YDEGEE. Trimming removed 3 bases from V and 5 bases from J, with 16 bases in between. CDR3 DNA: TGTGCCAGCAGCTCTCAGGGGAGAAGGCAAGATACGCAGTATTTT. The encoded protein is CASSSQGRRQDTQYF. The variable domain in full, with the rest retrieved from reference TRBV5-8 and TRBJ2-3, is EAGVTQSPTHLIKTRGQQATLRCSPISGHTSVYWYQQALGLGLQFLLWYDEGEERNRGNFPPRFSGRQFPNYSSELNVNALELEDSALYLCASSSQGRRQDTQYFGPGTRLTVL.

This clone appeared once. CDR3: CASSPTGDNSNQPQHF. CDR3 nucleotide sequence: TGCGCCAGCAGCCCGACAGGGGACAATAGCAATCAGCCCCAGCATTTT. The V call is TRBV5-1, the J call TRBJ1-5, with TRBD1 identical over 8 bases. Germline CDR1 reads SGHRS; CDR2 reads YFSETQ. V dropped 4 bases and J dropped 0; count of bases not matched to a gene: 6. The CDR3 runs to 16 residues.

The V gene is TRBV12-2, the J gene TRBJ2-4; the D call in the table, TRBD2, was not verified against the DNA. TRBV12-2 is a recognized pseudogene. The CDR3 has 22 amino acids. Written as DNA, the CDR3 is TGTGCAAGTCGCTTAGGTAACGGTGGGACCGGGAGAAGGTACTGGGGCAAAAACATTCAGTACTTC. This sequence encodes CASRLGNGGTGRRYWGKNIQYF.

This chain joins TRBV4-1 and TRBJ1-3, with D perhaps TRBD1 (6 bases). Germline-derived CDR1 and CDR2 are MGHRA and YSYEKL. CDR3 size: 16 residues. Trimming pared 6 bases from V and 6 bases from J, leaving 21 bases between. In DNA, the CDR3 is TGCGCCAGCAGTCGGGACACGGGCAATTCCGTAAACACCATATATTTT. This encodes CASSRDTGNSVNTIYF.

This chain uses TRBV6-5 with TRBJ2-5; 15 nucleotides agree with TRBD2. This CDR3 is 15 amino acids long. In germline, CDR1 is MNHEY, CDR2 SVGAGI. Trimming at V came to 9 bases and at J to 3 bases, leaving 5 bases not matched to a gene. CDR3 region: CASSRTSGGEETQYF. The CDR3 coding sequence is TGTGCCAGTTCCCGGACTAGCGGGGGGGAAGAGACCCAGTACTTC.

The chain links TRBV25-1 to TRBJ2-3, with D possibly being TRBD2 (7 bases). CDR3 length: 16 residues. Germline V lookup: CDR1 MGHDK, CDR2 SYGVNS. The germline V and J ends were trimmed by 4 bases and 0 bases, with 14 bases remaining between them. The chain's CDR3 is CASSGGGGPSTDTQYF. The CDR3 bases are TGTGCCAGCAGTGGAGGGGGGGGGCCCAGCACAGATACGCAGTATTTT.

The CDR3 region has the DNA TGTGCCTGGAGTGTACAGGTTAGCAATCAGCCCCAGCATTTT. Its translation is CAWSVQVSNQPQHF. This chain uses TRBV30 with TRBJ1-5; D might be TRBD1 (5 bases). V lost 0 bases and J 0 bases, leaving 6 bases between the germline ends. This CDR3 comprises 14 residues. CDR1 is GTSNPN, CDR2 SVGIG, per germline (reference sequence).

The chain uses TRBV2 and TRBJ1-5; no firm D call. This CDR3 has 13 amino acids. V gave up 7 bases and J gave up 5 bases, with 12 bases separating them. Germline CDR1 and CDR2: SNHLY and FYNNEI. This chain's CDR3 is CASNSQVDQPQHF. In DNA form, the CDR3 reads TGTGCCAGCAATTCCCAGGTTGATCAGCCCCAGCATTTT.

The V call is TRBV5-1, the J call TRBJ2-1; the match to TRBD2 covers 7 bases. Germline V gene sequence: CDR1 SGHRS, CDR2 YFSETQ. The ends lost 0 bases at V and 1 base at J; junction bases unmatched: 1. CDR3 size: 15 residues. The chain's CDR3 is CASSLDGGSYNEQFF. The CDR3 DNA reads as TGCGCCAGCAGCTTGGACGGGGGGTCCTACAATGAGCAGTTCTTC.

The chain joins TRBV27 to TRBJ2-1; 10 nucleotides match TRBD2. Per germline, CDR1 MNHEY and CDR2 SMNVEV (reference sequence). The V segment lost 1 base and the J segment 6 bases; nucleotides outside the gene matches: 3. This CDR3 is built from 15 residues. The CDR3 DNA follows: TGTGCCAGCAGTTTATATAGCGGGGGGACCAATGAGCAGTTCTTC. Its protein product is CASSLYSGGTNEQFF.

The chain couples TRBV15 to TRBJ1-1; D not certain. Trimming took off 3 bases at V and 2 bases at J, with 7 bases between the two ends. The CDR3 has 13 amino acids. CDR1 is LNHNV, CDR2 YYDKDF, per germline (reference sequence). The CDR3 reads CATSSDFNTEAFF. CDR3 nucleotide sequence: TGTGCCACCAGCAGCGACTTTAACACTGAAGCTTTCTTT. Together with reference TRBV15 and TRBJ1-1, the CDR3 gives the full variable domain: DAMVIQNPRYQVTQFGKPVTLSCSQTLNHNVMYWYQQKSSQAPKLLFHYYDKDFNNEADTPDNFQSRRPNTSFCFLDIRSPGLGDTAMYLCATSSDFNTEAFFGQGTRLTVV.

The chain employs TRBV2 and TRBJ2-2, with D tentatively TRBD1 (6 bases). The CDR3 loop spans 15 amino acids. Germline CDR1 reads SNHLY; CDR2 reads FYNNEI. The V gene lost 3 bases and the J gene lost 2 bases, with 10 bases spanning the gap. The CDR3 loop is CASSDNRANTGELFF. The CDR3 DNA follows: TGTGCCAGCAGTGATAACAGGGCAAACACCGGGGAGCTGTTTTTT.

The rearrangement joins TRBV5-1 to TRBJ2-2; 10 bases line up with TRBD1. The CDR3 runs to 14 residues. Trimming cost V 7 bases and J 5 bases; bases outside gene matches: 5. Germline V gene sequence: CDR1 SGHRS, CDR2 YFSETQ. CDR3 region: CASGWTGGTGELFF. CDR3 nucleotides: TGCGCCAGCGGCTGGACAGGGGGGACCGGGGAGCTGTTTTTT. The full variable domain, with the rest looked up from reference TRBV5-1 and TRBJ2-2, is KAGVTQTPRYLIKTRGQQVTLSCSPISGHRSVSWYQQTPGQGLQFLFEYFSETQRNKGNFPGRFSGRQFSNSRSEMNVSTLELGDSALYLCASGWTGGTGELFFGEGSRLTVL.

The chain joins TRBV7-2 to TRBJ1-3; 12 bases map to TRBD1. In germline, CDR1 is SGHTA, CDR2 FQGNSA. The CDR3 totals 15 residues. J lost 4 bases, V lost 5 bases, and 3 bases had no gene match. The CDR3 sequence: CASSPGTGGGNTIYF. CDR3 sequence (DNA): TGTGCCAGCAGCCCCGGGACAGGGGGCGGAAACACCATATATTTT.

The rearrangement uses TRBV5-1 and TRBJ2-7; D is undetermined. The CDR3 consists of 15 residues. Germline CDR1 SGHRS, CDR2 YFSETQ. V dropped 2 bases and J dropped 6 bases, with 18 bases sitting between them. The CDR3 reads CASSFFGPPESEQYF. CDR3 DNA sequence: TGCGCCAGCAGCTTCTTTGGTCCCCCCGAGTCCGAGCAGTACTTC.

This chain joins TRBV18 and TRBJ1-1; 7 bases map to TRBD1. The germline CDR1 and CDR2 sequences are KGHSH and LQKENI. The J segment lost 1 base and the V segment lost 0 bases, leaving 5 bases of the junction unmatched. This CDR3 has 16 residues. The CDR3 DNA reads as TGTGCCAGCTCACCACCGGGGACAGCTCCGAACACTGAAGCTTTCTTT. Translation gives CASSPPGTAPNTEAFF.

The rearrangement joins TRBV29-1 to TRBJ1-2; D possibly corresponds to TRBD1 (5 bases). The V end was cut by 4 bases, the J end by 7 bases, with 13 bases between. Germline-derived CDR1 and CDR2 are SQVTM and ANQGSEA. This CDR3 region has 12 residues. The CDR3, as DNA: TGCAGCGTTGGCCAGGGCCCTCTTGGCTACACCTTC. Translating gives CSVGQGPLGYTF.

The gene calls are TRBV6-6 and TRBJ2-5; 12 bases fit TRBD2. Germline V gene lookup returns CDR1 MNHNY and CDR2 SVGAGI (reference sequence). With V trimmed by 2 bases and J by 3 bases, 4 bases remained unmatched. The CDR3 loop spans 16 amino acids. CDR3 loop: CASSYPRLAGEETQYF. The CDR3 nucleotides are TGTGCCAGCAGTTACCCGAGACTAGCGGGAGAAGAGACCCAGTACTTC.